Following are 11 T cell receptor beta chains from one sample sequenced in a study of T cells in Graves' hyperthyroidism and ophthalmopathy. RNA transcripts provided the source from which TCR beta CDR3 regions were amplified. RT-PCR in the first round (using the HTBI primer set) targeted the TCR CDR3. Via MiXCR, TCRdb re-called the multiplex PCR reads, giving one row per CDR3 protein. The table lists about 690,000 distinct CDR3 sequences, roughly 17% of them singletons. The sample was blood. These receptors all come from a man aged 50 to 60 with Graves' hyperthyroidism.

V gene TRBV28 combines with J gene TRBJ1-6, with 7 bases fitting TRBD1. The ends lost 4 bases at V and 10 bases at J; junction bases unmatched: 10. The CDR3 consists of 15 residues. From germline, CDR1 is MDHEN and CDR2 SYDVKM. The CDR3 loop reads CASSSADRVPSPLHF. CDR3 in DNA: TGTGCCAGCAGTTCCGCTGACAGGGTTCCGTCACCCCTCCACTTT.

V and J are TRBV11-2 and TRBJ2-2, with D possibly TRBD2 on 7 matching bases. The CDR3 contains 17 residues. Trimming cost V 4 bases and J 2 bases, with 17 bases left between them. Germline CDR1 reads SGHAT; CDR2 reads FQNNGV. The CDR3 DNA is TGTGCCAGCAGCTCCCTTGGGGGGGGGCTAAACACCGGGGAGCTGTTTTTT. As protein: CASSSLGGGLNTGELFF.

This clonotype was seen a handful of times. The chain is built from TRBV28 and TRBJ2-2, with unresolved D. Trimming stripped 6 bases from V and 1 base from J, with 9 bases between. The CDR3 is 14 residues long. Germline V gene lookup returns CDR1 MDHEN and CDR2 SYDVKM. CDR3 nucleotides: TGTGCCAGCAGCCTGAGTAAGAACACCGGGGAGCTGTTTTTT. Its translation is CASSLSKNTGELFF.

This clonotype has at least ten counts. This chain uses TRBV28 with TRBJ2-7, with unresolved D. Per germline, CDR1 MDHEN and CDR2 SYDVKM. Trimming left V 8 bases short and J 2 bases short, with 22 bases between. The CDR3 spans 16 residues. CDR3 in amino acids: CASYPPSTVPPYEQYF. CDR3 nucleotides: TGTGCCAGCTACCCCCCGTCGACCGTGCCCCCCTACGAGCAGTACTTC.

The chain is built from TRBV6-9 and TRBJ2-1, with 11 bases fitting TRBD2. The CDR3 totals 16 residues. Germline V gene lookup returns CDR1 MNHGY and CDR2 SVAAGI. With V trimmed by 4 bases and J by 7 bases, 9 bases remained unmatched. The CDR3 DNA sequence: TGTGCCAGCAGTTCCATAACTAGCGGGAGAGGAAATGAGCAGTTCTTC. Translating gives CASSSITSGRGNEQFF.

Many counts were recorded for this clonotype. The rearrangement links TRBV30 to TRBJ1-4; D gene unclear. CDR3 length: 16 residues. Germline CDR1 and CDR2: GTSNPN and SVGIG (reference sequence). V was shortened by 4 bases and J by 5 bases, with 20 bases between the two germline ends. CDR3 DNA: TGTGCCTGGAAACCCGACCCCTGGGAGGCCAATGAAAAACTGTTTTTT. As protein: CAWKPDPWEANEKLFF.

This clonotype was recorded once. A junction boundary mismatches the germline segment, possibly from a read error. The chain combines TRBV20-1 with TRBJ2-3, with 13 bases fitting TRBD2. The CDR3 totals 16 residues. Germline lookup yields CDR1 DFQATT and CDR2 SNEGSKA (reference sequence). The CDR3, as DNA: TGCGGTGCTAGGTTGGGACTAGCGGGGCTCACAGATACGCAGTATTTT. The encoded protein is CGARLGLAGLTDTQYF.

This clonotype was counted at least ten times. The J gene is TRBJ1-3, the V gene TRBV12-3 or TRBV12-4; D is undetermined. The CDR3 totals 15 residues. Trimming stripped 3 bases from V and 1 base from J, with 10 bases between. Written as DNA, the CDR3 is TGTGCCAGCAGTTTCAAAAAAGGATCTGGAAACACCATATATTTT. Translation gives CASSFKKGSGNTIYF.

With respect to this clonotype: A much bigger clone sits one base away, suggesting this may be a read error. The CDR3 sequence is CASSTIAGGHNEQFF. Written as DNA, the CDR3 is TGTGCCAGCAGCACCATAGCGGGAGGTCACAATGAGCAGTTCTTC. The chain has TRBV3-1 and TRBJ2-1; 10 bases are shared with TRBD2. The trim removed 5 bases at V and 5 bases at J, leaving 6 bases unmatched. From germline, CDR1 is LGHDT and CDR2 YNNKEL (reference sequence). The CDR3 extends over 15 amino acids.

This clonotype has a handful of counts. The chain combines TRBV19 with TRBJ2-1; the match to TRBD1 covers 8 bases. Germline V gives CDR1 LNHDA, CDR2 SQIVND (reference sequence). The CDR3 extends over 15 amino acids. After removal of 0 bases from V and 7 bases from J, the junction contained 5 bases not matched to a gene. DNA of the CDR3: TGTGCCAGTAGTATAGACAGGACAGGGCTAAATGAGCAGTTCTTC. It translates to CASSIDRTGLNEQFF. Drawing the rest from reference TRBV19 and TRBJ2-1, the complete variable domain is DGGITQSPKYLFRKEGQNVTLSCEQNLNHDAMYWYRQDPGQGLRLIYYSQIVNDFQKGDIAEGYSVSREKKESFPLTVTSAQKNPTAFYLCASSIDRTGLNEQFFGPGTRLTVL.

Ten or more counts support this clonotype. The rearrangement joins TRBV2 to TRBJ1-1; TRBD1 is a possible D gene (6 bases). The length of the CDR3 is 13 residues. Trimming pared 7 bases from V and 7 bases from J, leaving 16 bases between. The germline V gene has CDR1 SNHLY and CDR2 FYNNEI. CDR3 protein: CASNPLGAGEAFF. The DNA for the CDR3 is TGTGCCAGCAATCCCCTGGGGGCAGGTGAAGCTTTCTTT.